A selection of T cell receptor beta chains follows, all from one sample in a study of cytomegalovirus exposure and HLA in healthy donors. Sequencing was performed with immunoSEQ multiplex PCR; in TCRdb, only in-frame clones are kept and a portion is missing. The profile shows 95,000 to 150,000 clones, roughly nine tenths of them singletons. Input material: PBMCs. The receptors originated from a woman under 30 in good health and CMV-seronegative. Both conserved end residues are part of each CDR3. Fields, in order: D gene, J gene, V gene, CDR3 protein, CDR3 DNA. The D gene is left open where the match is weak.

TRBD1	TRBJ1-5	TRBV6-1	CASGQGGAGNQPQHF	TGTGCCAGCGGACAAGGGGGCGCAGGCAATCAGCCCCAGCATTTT
TRBD2	TRBJ2-1	TRBV9	CASSAGLAGVVDEQFF	TGTGCCAGCAGCGCCGGACTAGCGGGAGTGGTTGATGAGCAGTTCTTC
NA	TRBJ2-7	TRBV5-1	CASSLGPLTDEQYF	TGCGCCAGCAGCTTGGGTCCCCTCACAGACGAGCAGTACTTC
TRBD2	TRBJ2-1	TRBV5-4	CASSLGGLAGEFEQFF	TGTGCCAGCAGCTTGGGGGGACTAGCGGGAGAGTTTGAGCAGTTCTTC
NA	TRBJ1-2	TRBV28	CASRDFPGDGYTF	TGTGCCAGCAGAGACTTCCCGGGAGATGGCTACACCTTC
NA	TRBJ1-2	TRBV29-1	CSVPTGDNYGYTF	TGCAGCGTCCCGACGGGGGACAACTATGGCTACACCTTC
TRBD2	TRBJ2-3	TRBV9	CASSDSGGAEDTQYF	TGTGCCAGCAGCGATAGCGGGGGGGCCGAAGATACGCAGTATTTT
NA	TRBJ1-5	TRBV27	CASSPKMFRGVTSNQPQHF	TGTGCCAGCAGTCCCAAGATGTTCAGGGGCGTTACTAGCAATCAGCCCCAGCATTTT
NA	TRBJ1-1	TRBV29-1	CSVRGEWTEAFF	TGCAGCGTGCGGGGGGAATGGACTGAAGCTTTCTTT
TRBD1	TRBJ1-5	TRBV19	CASSGQAWGNQPQHF	TGTGCCAGTAGTGGACAGGCCTGGGGCAATCAGCCCCAGCATTTT